The 23 T cell receptor beta chains below all came from one sample that was sequenced in a study of T-cell memory formation after mild COVID-19. TCRdb re-called the 5' RACE reads with MiXCR, one entry per CDR3 protein. The data show 450,000 or so distinct CDR3 sequences, 20% to 30% seen once. Sequencing input: PBMCs or a T cell subset sorted from them (not recorded which). These receptors were collected from an adult woman who had mild COVID-19 (a few samples of this study predate the infection). Cell type and time point are not known.

This clonotype was found a few times. The chain links TRBV4-3 to TRBJ2-1, with no clear D. The CDR3 extends over 15 amino acids. Germline CDR1 reads LGHNA; CDR2 reads YSLEER. Trimming stripped 1 base from V and 2 bases from J, with 9 bases between. The CDR3 DNA is TGCGCCAGCAGCCAAGGCCAGAGAACCTACAATGAGCAGTTCTTC. Encoded protein: CASSQGQRTYNEQFF.

This clonotype came up many times. The CDR3: CSARGTGDYEQYF. As DNA, the CDR3 is TGCAGTGCTAGAGGCACAGGGGACTACGAGCAGTACTTC. The V call is TRBV20-1, the J call TRBJ2-7, with TRBD1 matching 7 bases. Germline V gene lookup returns CDR1 DFQATT and CDR2 SNEGSKA (reference sequence). The J segment lost 3 bases and the V segment lost 1 base, leaving 3 bases of the junction unmatched. The CDR3 has 13 amino acids.

J is TRBJ2-1 and V is TRBV12-3 or TRBV12-4; no clear D. V was clipped by 6 bases and J by 10 bases, with 13 bases between them. The CDR3 has 12 residues. The CDR3 DNA sequence: TGTGCCAGCAGCCCCACCGGCGGAGAGCAGTTCTTC. Translation: CASSPTGGEQFF.

The rearrangement links TRBV19 to TRBJ1-5; D unclear. Germline CDR1 reads LNHDA; CDR2 reads SQIVND (reference sequence). Between the trimmed V and J ends, which lost 7 bases and 2 bases, there was a span of 12 bases. CDR3 length: 14 amino acids. The CDR3 loop reads CASKNVQGNQPQHF. The CDR3 DNA follows: TGTGCCAGTAAGAATGTCCAGGGCAATCAGCCCCAGCATTTT. Filled out from reference TRBV19 and TRBJ1-5, the complete variable domain reads DGGITQSPKYLFRKEGQNVTLSCEQNLNHDAMYWYRQDPGQGLRLIYYSQIVNDFQKGDIAEGYSVSREKKESFPLTVTSAQKNPTAFYLCASKNVQGNQPQHFGDGTRLSIL.

The genes are TRBV5-1 and TRBJ2-1; TRBD2 matches at 13 bases. The CDR3 has 15 amino acids. CDR1 is SGHRS and CDR2 is YFSETQ in the germline V gene. The V and J ends lost 4 bases and 9 bases, in that order; junction bases with no gene match: 7. The CDR3 bases are TGCGCCAGCAGCCCTACTAGCGGGGGGGCCACTGAGCAGTTCTTC. Encoded protein: CASSPTSGGATEQFF.

The rearrangement uses TRBV7-8 and TRBJ2-1; D uncertain. The CDR3 loop spans 14 amino acids. CDR1 and CDR2 (germline): SGHVS, FQNEAQ. V lost 5 bases and J 0 bases, leaving 8 bases between the germline ends. CDR3 bases: TGTGCCAGCAGCAAGGATGGCTCCTACAATGAGCAGTTCTTC. This gives the protein CASSKDGSYNEQFF.

For the CDR3, the DNA is TGTGCCAGCCGACAGGGTCCCGAGACCCAGTACTTC. Translating gives CASRQGPETQYF. The V call is TRBV6-5, the J call TRBJ2-5, with 7 positions matching TRBD1. V lost 8 bases, J lost 5 bases, and 5 bases stayed unmatched. There are 12 residues in the CDR3. Looked up from germline, CDR1 is MNHEY and CDR2 is SVGAGI.

This clonotype was recorded a few times. The chain recombines TRBV7-3 with TRBJ2-1; 7 positions agree with TRBD1. Germline-derived CDR1 and CDR2 are SGHTA and FQGTGA. CDR3 length: 14 residues. V lost 5 bases to trimming and J lost 4 bases; unmatched junction nucleotides: 5. The CDR3: CASSPDRYYNEQFF. CDR3 nucleotides: TGTGCCAGCAGCCCGGACAGGTATTACAATGAGCAGTTCTTC. The full variable domain, completed using reference TRBV7-3 and TRBJ2-1, is GAGVSQTPSNKVTEKGKYVELRCDPISGHTALYWYRQSLGQGPEFLIYFQGTGAADDSGLPNDRFFAVRPEGSVSTLKIQRTERGDSAVYLCASSPDRYYNEQFFGPGTRLTVL.

This clonotype has more than one count but fewer than ten. The chain joins TRBV4-2 to TRBJ2-7; 9 bases agree with TRBD1. Germline trimming cut 3 bases from V and 3 bases from J; bases unmatched to any gene: 3. The CDR3 is 14 residues long. The germline gives CDR1 LGHNA, CDR2 YNFKEQ. As DNA, the CDR3 is TGTGCCAGCAGCCATACAGGGGGCGGCTACGAGCAGTACTTC. As protein: CASSHTGGGYEQYF.

The chain employs TRBV15 and TRBJ2-3; no clear D. The CDR3 extends over 14 amino acids. Trimming cost V 3 bases and J 3 bases, with 10 bases left between them. The germline gives CDR1 LNHNV, CDR2 YYDKDF (reference sequence). CDR3 in DNA: TGTGCCACCAGCAGGAGGCGAGATACAGATACGCAGTATTTT. Translation gives CATSRRRDTDTQYF.

In this sample, this clonotype turned up many times. This chain uses TRBV20-1 with TRBJ2-3; D unclear. CDR1 and CDR2 (germline): DFQATT, SNEGSKA (reference sequence). This CDR3 has 15 amino acids. The V and J ends lost 3 bases and 1 base respectively, with 14 bases between them. As DNA, the CDR3 is TGCAGTGCTAGCGTGGCGACTCTGGGCACAGATACGCAGTATTTT. It is translated as CSASVATLGTDTQYF.

This clonotype was seen a few times. The V gene is TRBV29-1, the J gene TRBJ2-3, with TRBD1 matching over 8 bases. Germline V gene data show CDR1 as SQVTM and CDR2 as ANQGSEA. The CDR3 covers 12 residues. V trimming: 3 bases; J trimming: 14 bases; junction bases outside the gene matches: 10. CDR3 region: CSVERGQGGLYF. The CDR3, as DNA: TGCAGCGTTGAGCGAGGACAGGGTGGTCTGTATTTT.

The J gene is TRBJ2-1, the V gene TRBV5-1; 12 bases agree with TRBD1. Germline trimming cut 3 bases from V and 0 bases from J; bases unmatched to any gene: 10. CDR1 SGHRS and CDR2 YFSETQ come from the germline V gene. The CDR3 consists of 19 residues. CDR3 loop: CASSSPGQGAGGSYNEQFF. The CDR3, as DNA: TGCGCCAGCAGCTCCCCGGGACAGGGGGCCGGGGGCTCCTACAATGAGCAGTTCTTC.

The chain joins TRBV20-1 to TRBJ2-3; 13 positions agree with TRBD2. This CDR3 spans 20 amino acids. V trimming: 2 bases; J trimming: 0 bases; junction bases outside the gene matches: 14. Germline V gene sequence: CDR1 DFQATT, CDR2 SNEGSKA (reference sequence). For the CDR3, the DNA is TGCAGTGCTAGACCCTATCGGGGGACGGGACTAGCGGGGAGCACAGATACGCAGTATTTT. This encodes CSARPYRGTGLAGSTDTQYF.

This clonotype was observed many times. V gene TRBV5-1 combines with J gene TRBJ2-5; 7 bases are shared with TRBD1. V shed 3 bases, J shed 5 bases, and the junction held 7 bases outside the gene matches. The germline CDR1 and CDR2 sequences are SGHRS and YFSETQ. The CDR3 contains 14 residues. CDR3 region: CASSSGQVGETQYF. CDR3 in DNA: TGCGCCAGCAGCTCCGGACAGGTTGGCGAGACCCAGTACTTC.

Written as DNA, the CDR3 is TGCGCCAGCAGAGGACTAGCGGAGAGCACAGATACGCAGTATTTT. It is translated as CASRGLAESTDTQYF. V usage is TRBV10-2 and J usage is TRBJ2-3; 10 nucleotides agree with TRBD2. This CDR3 contains 15 residues. The V gene end was trimmed by 6 bases and the J gene end by 0 bases; junction bases not matched to a gene: 3. CDR1 and CDR2 (germline): WSHSY, SAAADI.

This clonotype was seen a handful of times. The chain employs TRBV5-6 and TRBJ2-7; the D gene could be TRBD1 or TRBD2 (6 bases each). The CDR3 consists of 15 residues. V was trimmed by 5 bases and J by 3 bases, leaving 18 bases between them. The germline CDR1 and CDR2 sequences are SGHDT and YYEEEE. The DNA for the CDR3 is TGTGCCAGCAGACACCGGCCGGGGGCTGGCTACGAGCAGTACTTC. As protein: CASRHRPGAGYEQYF. Full variable domain (rest looked up from reference TRBV5-6 and TRBJ2-7): DAGVTQSPTHLIKTRGQQVTLRCSPKSGHDTVSWYQQALGQGPQFIFQYYEEEERQRGNFPDRFSGHQFPNYSSELNVNALLLGDSALYLCASRHRPGAGYEQYFGPGTRLTVT.

This clonotype has more than one count but fewer than ten. This chain joins TRBV9 and TRBJ2-3, with D tentatively TRBD2 (6 bases). Trimming removed 1 base from V and 3 bases from J, with 15 bases in between. Germline V gene sequence: CDR1 SGDLS, CDR2 YYNGEE. CDR3 length: 16 residues. The CDR3 DNA follows: TGTGCCAGCAGCGTAACTTCCCGGGGGAGTACAGATACGCAGTATTTT. This gives the protein CASSVTSRGSTDTQYF. Together with reference TRBV9 and TRBJ2-3, the CDR3 gives the full variable domain: DSGVTQTPKHLITATGQRVTLRCSPRSGDLSVYWYQQSLDQGLQFLIQYYNGEERAKGNILERFSAQQFPDLHSELNLSSLELGDSALYFCASSVTSRGSTDTQYFGPGTRLTVL.

This clonotype was seen a handful of times. The chain employs TRBV4-1 and TRBJ2-1; the match to TRBD1 covers 7 bases. This CDR3 has 17 residues. Germline CDR1 and CDR2: MGHRA and YSYEKL. The V segment lost 4 bases and the J segment 2 bases; nucleotides outside the gene matches: 11. CDR3 amino acids: CASSRPRDSGAYNEQFF. CDR3 bases: TGCGCCAGCAGCCGACCCCGGGACAGTGGGGCCTACAATGAGCAGTTCTTC.

The chain employs TRBV20-1 and TRBJ2-7; TRBD1 matches at 9 bases. The germline gives CDR1 DFQATT, CDR2 SNEGSKA (reference sequence). This CDR3 spans 14 amino acids. V lost 5 bases and J lost 5; bases outside the gene matches: 10. The CDR3 sequence is CSAFPGTGYNEQYF. The CDR3 region has the DNA TGCAGTGCTTTCCCCGGGACAGGGTACAACGAGCAGTACTTC.

This clonotype was counted only a few times. This chain joins TRBV21-1 and TRBJ2-7. TRBV21-1 is a pseudogene. The CDR3 has 15 amino acids. CDR3 loop: CASSKEVGRAYEQYF. The CDR3 DNA sequence: TGTGCCAGCAGCAAAGAAGTAGGGAGAGCCTACGAGCAGTACTTC.

This clonotype was recorded a few times. The chain joins TRBV12-3 or TRBV12-4 to TRBJ1-4; a possible D gene is TRBD1 (5 bases). The V end lost 6 bases, the J end lost 8 bases, and 16 bases lay between the germline ends. The CDR3 totals 14 residues. CDR3 in DNA: TGTGCCAGCAGGTTGCCCAGGGTGTCAGAAAAACTGTTTTTT. It yields the protein CASRLPRVSEKLFF.

The chain joins TRBV12-3 or TRBV12-4 to TRBJ2-2; a weak D match, TRBD2 (5 bases). V gave up 4 bases and J gave up 1 base, with 13 bases separating them. The CDR3 spans 16 residues. The CDR3 nucleotides read TGTGCCAGCAGTTCGACGGACGGACTGAACACCGGGGAGCTGTTTTTT. The encoded protein is CASSSTDGLNTGELFF.